The clone carrying this TCR beta chain has at least ten counts. What it binds is unknown. This entry comes from a study of identical twins. Findings and caveats of the study: Memory repertoires showed no such pattern, whereas abundant cord blood beta clonotypes carried fewer insertions. The degree of excess twin sharing was weaker in beta out-of-frame sequences.

No donor was unhealthy or non-Caucasian. Trimming stripped 6 bases from V and 3 bases from J, with 9 bases between. CDR1 is LNHDA, CDR2 SQIVND, per germline (reference sequence). CDR3 length equals 13 residues. In TCRdb, the 5' RACE reads were re-called with MiXCR into one record per CDR3 protein. The sample includes 300,000 to 400,000 distinct CDR3 sequences, roughly 10% of them seen just once. This clonotype originated in a woman in her forties or fifties in good health. Source material: naive T cells sorted from blood. The chain combines TRBV19 with TRBJ1-5, with D unresolved. In DNA, the CDR3 is TGTGCCAGTAGCCCTTATAACAATCAGCCCCAGCATTTT. This encodes CASSPYNNQPQHF.